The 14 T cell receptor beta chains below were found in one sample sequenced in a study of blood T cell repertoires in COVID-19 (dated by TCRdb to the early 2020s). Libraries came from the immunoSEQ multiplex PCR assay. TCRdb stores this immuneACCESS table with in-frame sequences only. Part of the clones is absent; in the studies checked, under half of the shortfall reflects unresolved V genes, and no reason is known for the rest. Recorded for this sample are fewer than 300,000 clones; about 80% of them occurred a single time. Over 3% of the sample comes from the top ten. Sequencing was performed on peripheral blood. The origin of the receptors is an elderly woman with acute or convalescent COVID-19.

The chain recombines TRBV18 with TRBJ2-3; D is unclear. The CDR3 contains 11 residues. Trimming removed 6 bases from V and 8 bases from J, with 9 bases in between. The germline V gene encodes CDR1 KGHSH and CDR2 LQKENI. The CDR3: CASSPPGTQYF. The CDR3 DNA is TGTGCCAGCTCCCCTCCGGGTACGCAGTATTTT.

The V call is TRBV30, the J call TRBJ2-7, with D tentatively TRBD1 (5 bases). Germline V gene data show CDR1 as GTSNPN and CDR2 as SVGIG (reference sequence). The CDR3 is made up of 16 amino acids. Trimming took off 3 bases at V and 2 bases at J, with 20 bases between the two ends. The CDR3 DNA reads TGTGCCTGGAGCCGATACCAGGGCGGAGAACCCTACGAGCAGTACTTC. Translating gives CAWSRYQGGEPYEQYF.

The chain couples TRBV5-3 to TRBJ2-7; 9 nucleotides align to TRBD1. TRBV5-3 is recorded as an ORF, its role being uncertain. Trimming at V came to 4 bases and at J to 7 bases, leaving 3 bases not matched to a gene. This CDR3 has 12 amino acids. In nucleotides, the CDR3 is TGTGCCAGAAGCATGGACAGGGGTGAGCAGTACTTC. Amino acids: CARSMDRGEQYF.

The CDR3 reads CASNPQGSSYEQYF. DNA for the CDR3: TGTGCCAGCAACCCACAGGGGAGTTCCTACGAGCAGTACTTC. The chain employs TRBV2 and TRBJ2-7, with 7 bases aligning to TRBD1. Germline V CDR1 and CDR2: SNHLY, FYNNEI. This CDR3 contains 14 residues. V trimming: 7 bases; J trimming: 1 base; junction bases outside the gene matches: 7.

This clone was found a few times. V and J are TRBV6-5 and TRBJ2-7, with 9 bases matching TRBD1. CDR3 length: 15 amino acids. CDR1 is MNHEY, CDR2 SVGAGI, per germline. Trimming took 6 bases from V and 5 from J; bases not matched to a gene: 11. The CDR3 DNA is TGTGCCAGCAGACTCTCCGGGACAGGGACCCACGAGCAGTACTTC. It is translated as CASRLSGTGTHEQYF.

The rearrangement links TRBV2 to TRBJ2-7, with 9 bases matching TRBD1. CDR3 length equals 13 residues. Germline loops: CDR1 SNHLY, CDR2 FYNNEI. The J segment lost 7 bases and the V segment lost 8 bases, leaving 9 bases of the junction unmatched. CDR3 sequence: CASGMTGGYEQYF. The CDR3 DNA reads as TGTGCCAGCGGGATGACAGGGGGGTATGAGCAGTACTTC. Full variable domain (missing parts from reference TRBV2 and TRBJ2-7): EPEVTQTPSHQVTQMGQEVILRCVPISNHLYFYWYRQILGQKVEFLVSFYNNEISEKSEIFDDQFSVERPDGSNFTLKIRSTKLEDSAMYFCASGMTGGYEQYFGPGTRLTVT.

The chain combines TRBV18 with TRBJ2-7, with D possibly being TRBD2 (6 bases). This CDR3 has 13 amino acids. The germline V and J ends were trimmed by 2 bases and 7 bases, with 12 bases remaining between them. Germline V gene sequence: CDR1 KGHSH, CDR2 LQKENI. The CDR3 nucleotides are TGTGCCAGCTCACCAAGGCAGGAGGGAGAGCAGTACTTC. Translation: CASSPRQEGEQYF.

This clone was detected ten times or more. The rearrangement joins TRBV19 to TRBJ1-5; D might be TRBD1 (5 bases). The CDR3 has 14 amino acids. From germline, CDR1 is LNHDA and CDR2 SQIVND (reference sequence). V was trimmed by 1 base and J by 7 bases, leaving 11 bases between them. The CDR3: CASSIGQGIQPQHF. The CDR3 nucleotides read TGTGCCAGTAGTATAGGGCAGGGTATCCAGCCCCAGCATTTT.

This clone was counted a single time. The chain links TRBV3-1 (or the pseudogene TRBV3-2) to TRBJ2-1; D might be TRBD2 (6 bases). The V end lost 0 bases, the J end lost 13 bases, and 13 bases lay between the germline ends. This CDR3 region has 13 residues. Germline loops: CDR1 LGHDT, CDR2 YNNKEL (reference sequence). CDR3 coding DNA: TGTGCCAGCAGCCAAGAGACTAGAACAAGACAGTTCTTC. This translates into CASSQETRTRQFF.

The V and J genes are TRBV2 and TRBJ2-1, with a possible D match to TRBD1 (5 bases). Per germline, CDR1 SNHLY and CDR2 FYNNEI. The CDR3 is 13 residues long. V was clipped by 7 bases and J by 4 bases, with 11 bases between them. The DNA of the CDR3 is TGTGCCAGCAACGAAGACAGTTACAATGAGCAGTTCTTC. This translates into CASNEDSYNEQFF.

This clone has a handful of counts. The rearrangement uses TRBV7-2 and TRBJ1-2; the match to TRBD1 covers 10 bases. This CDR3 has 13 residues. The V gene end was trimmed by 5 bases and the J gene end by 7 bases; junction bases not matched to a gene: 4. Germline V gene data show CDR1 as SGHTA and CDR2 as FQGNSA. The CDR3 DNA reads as TGTGCCAGCAGCCCCGGGACAGGGGTTGGCTACACCTTC. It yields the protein CASSPGTGVGYTF.

The CDR3 bases are TGTGCCAGCAGTTTGGGTCTACCGGGGGAAGCTTTCTTT. Its protein product is CASSLGLPGEAFF. The rearrangement joins TRBV12-3 or TRBV12-4 to TRBJ1-1; D remains unclear. V shed 3 bases and J shed 8 bases, with 13 bases lying between them. There are 13 residues in the CDR3.

The CDR3 reads CASSEAAGATGGYTF. DNA of the CDR3: TGTGCCAGCAGCGAGGCCGCGGGGGCTACCGGGGGCTACACCTTC. The chain carries TRBV9 and TRBJ1-2; a possible D gene is TRBD1 (6 bases). V dropped 3 bases and J dropped 8 bases, with 20 bases sitting between them. This CDR3 has 15 residues. Germline V gives CDR1 SGDLS, CDR2 YYNGEE.

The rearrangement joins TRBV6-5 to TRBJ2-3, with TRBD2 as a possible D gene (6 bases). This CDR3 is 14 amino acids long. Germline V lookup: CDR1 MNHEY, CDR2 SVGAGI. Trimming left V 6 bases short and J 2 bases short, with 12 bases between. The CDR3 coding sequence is TGTGCCAGCAGCCAGGACTACTCCACAGATACGCAGTATTTT. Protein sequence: CASSQDYSTDTQYF.